The 14 T cell receptor beta chains below were found in one sample sequenced in a study of T cells in Graves' hyperthyroidism and ophthalmopathy. Researchers amplified the TCR beta CDR3 regions from RNA transcripts. Using the HTBI primer set, a first-round RT-PCR was run on the TCR CDR3. TCRdb processed the multiplex PCR reads anew with MiXCR; each CDR3 protein has one entry. The sample has approximately 330,000 distinct CDR3 sequences, around 23% seen once. The specimen was blood. Receptors originate from a woman aged 45-60 years with Graves' hyperthyroidism.

This clonotype has at least ten counts. The chain recombines TRBV6-5 with TRBJ1-1, with D possibly TRBD1 on 5 matching bases. Looked up from germline, CDR1 is MNHEY and CDR2 is SVGAGI. The CDR3 extends over 14 amino acids. V gave up 2 bases and J gave up 5 bases, with 12 bases separating them. The CDR3 region is CASSYLGLQTEAFF. The CDR3 nucleotides are TGTGCCAGCAGTTACCTGGGACTTCAGACTGAAGCTTTCTTT.

This clonotype was observed a few times. The chain employs TRBV2 and TRBJ1-5, with 8 bases fitting TRBD1. V shed 8 bases, J shed 7 bases, and the junction held 7 bases outside the gene matches. Germline lookup yields CDR1 SNHLY and CDR2 FYNNEI. The CDR3 has 13 amino acids. CDR3 protein: CASGPDRGQPQHF. The CDR3 bases are TGTGCCAGCGGTCCCGACAGGGGACAGCCCCAGCATTTT.

The chain combines TRBV7-9 with TRBJ1-5; TRBD1 matches 8 bases. This CDR3 has 17 residues. The junction had 9 bases not matched to a gene; V was cut back by 4 bases and J by 1 base. Germline V lookup: CDR1 SEHNR, CDR2 FQNEAQ (reference sequence). As DNA, the CDR3 is TGTGCCAGCAGCTCTGTTGCCGGGACAGGCAGCAATCAGCCCCAGCATTTT. Encoded protein: CASSSVAGTGSNQPQHF.

This clonotype was seen more than once but under ten times. The chain combines TRBV9 with TRBJ2-3; D gene unclear. Germline loops: CDR1 SGDLS, CDR2 YYNGEE. The V end was cut by 0 bases, the J end by 2 bases, with 7 bases between. There are 14 residues in the CDR3. CDR3 DNA: TGTGCCAGCAGCGTAGGCAGCCCCACAGATACGCAGTATTTT. Translated: CASSVGSPTDTQYF.

This clonotype was observed at least ten times. The chain uses TRBV6-1 and TRBJ2-7; D is ambiguous. Germline loops: CDR1 MNHNS, CDR2 SASEGT. The CDR3 has 13 residues. Trimming removed 10 bases from V and 1 base from J, with 14 bases in between. Written as DNA, the CDR3 is TGTGCCATCGAGCCTGACGGGTCCTACGAGCAGTACTTC. Its translation is CAIEPDGSYEQYF.

This clonotype was observed at least ten times. CDR3 in amino acids: CSAVADGETQYF. In nucleotides, the CDR3 is TGCAGTGCTGTAGCGGACGGGGAGACCCAGTACTTC. This chain links TRBV20-1 with TRBJ2-5, with D possibly TRBD2 on 6 matching bases. This CDR3 region has 12 residues. Germline assignment: CDR1 DFQATT and CDR2 SNEGSKA (reference sequence). Trimming removed 5 bases at V and 5 bases at J, with 12 bases between.

This chain uses TRBV9 with TRBJ2-2; D is uncertain. The germline V gene has CDR1 SGDLS and CDR2 YYNGEE. The CDR3 length is 14 residues. V lost 3 bases and J 4 bases, leaving 10 bases between the germline ends. The CDR3 here is CASSELLGTGELFF. The CDR3 coding sequence is TGTGCCAGCAGCGAATTGTTGGGCACCGGGGAGCTGTTTTTT.

A few counts support this clonotype. The chain links TRBV25-1 to TRBJ2-1; TRBD1 is a possible D gene (6 bases). Germline V CDR1 and CDR2: MGHDK, SYGVNS. This CDR3 has 17 amino acids. The V end lost 2 bases, the J end lost 6 bases, and 20 bases lay between the germline ends. CDR3 nucleotides: TGTGCCAGCAGTGAAAGGGGCCACACAACAGGGCGCAATGAGCAGTTCTTC. Protein sequence: CASSERGHTTGRNEQFF.

Many counts were recorded for this clonotype. CDR3 sequence (DNA): TGTGCCAGCGGACGGAACGATTACGAGCAGTACTTC. As protein: CASGRNDYEQYF. The chain carries TRBV2 and TRBJ2-7; D gene uncertain. Germline CDR1 and CDR2: SNHLY and FYNNEI. The V end lost 8 bases, the J end lost 4 bases, and 12 bases lay between the germline ends. The CDR3 runs to 12 residues.

This clonotype was counted a single time. Since a much larger clone is just one base distant, this may be a read error. The chain employs TRBV5-5 and TRBJ1-3; 7 bases match TRBD1. The CDR3 consists of 15 residues. Germline CDR1 reads SGHKS; CDR2 reads YYEKEE (reference sequence). CDR3 region: CTSSSGTASGNTIYF. CDR3 coding DNA: TGTACCAGCAGCTCCGGGACAGCCTCTGGAAACACCATATATTTT.

This clonotype was found many times. The V and J genes are TRBV7-9 and TRBJ1-2, with TRBD1 matching 10 bases. J was trimmed by 3 bases and V by 1 base; bases with no gene match: 8. Germline V gene lookup returns CDR1 SEHNR and CDR2 FQNEAQ (reference sequence). The CDR3 spans 17 residues. The CDR3 spells CASSLVRTGGDYYGYTF. The CDR3 DNA reads TGTGCCAGCAGCTTAGTACGGACAGGGGGAGACTACTATGGCTACACCTTC.

This clonotype was observed a handful of times. In nucleotides, the CDR3 is TGCAGCGTTCTTACAGGGAATATTATCTATGAGCAGTTCTTC. Its translation: CSVLTGNIIYEQFF. The gene calls are TRBV29-1 and TRBJ2-1; D might be TRBD1 (6 bases). The CDR3 has 14 amino acids. From germline, CDR1 is SQVTM and CDR2 ANQGSEA. Trimming took off 5 bases at V and 8 bases at J, with 19 bases between the two ends.

This clonotype was detected many times. V and J are TRBV28 and TRBJ2-7, with 9 bases that match TRBD2. The ends lost 4 bases at V and 6 bases at J; junction bases unmatched: 13. Germline loops: CDR1 MDHEN, CDR2 SYDVKM. The CDR3 covers 16 residues. As DNA, the CDR3 is TGTGCCAGCAGTTCCCTGGGAAGCGGGAGGATCGCCGAGCAGTACTTC. Amino acids: CASSSLGSGRIAEQYF.

The chain has TRBV30 and TRBJ2-7; the match to TRBD1 covers 7 bases. Germline V gene lookup returns CDR1 GTSNPN and CDR2 SVGIG (reference sequence). Losses at the gene ends were 5 bases for V and 1 base for J; bases not matched to a gene: 8. This CDR3 spans 14 amino acids. CDR3 in amino acids: CAWGLKDRSYEQYF. The DNA for the CDR3 is TGTGCCTGGGGTTTAAAGGACAGGTCCTACGAGCAGTACTTC.